Listed below are T cell receptor beta chains from one sample, sequenced in a study of cytomegalovirus exposure and HLA in healthy donors. Assay used: immunoSEQ multiplex PCR; TCRdb lists only in-frame clones, some missing. This table has fewer than 200,000 clones, 75% to 90% appearing once. Sequencing was done on a sample of PBMCs. These receptors were obtained from a human donor in good health. Both conserved end residues are part of each CDR3. Each record gives: D gene, clone size, J gene, V gene, CDR3 DNA, CDR3 protein. The D gene is left open where the match is weak. Rows may omit the clone size; those that give it use once, few, many or a size class.

>-|few|TRBJ1-1|TRBV9
TGTGCCAGCAGCGTAGGTTCAGAATCTAACACTGAAGCTTTCTTT
CASSVGSESNTEAFF
>-|-|TRBJ2-5|TRBV7-9
TGTGCCAGCAGCTTACAGGGTCGGCAAGAGACCCAGTACTTC
CASSLQGRQETQYF
>-|-|TRBJ1-2|TRBV7-2
TGTGCCAGCAGCTTAGAAGGCCGACTCTATGGCTACACCTTC
CASSLEGRLYGYTF
>-|-|TRBJ2-7|TRBV5-1
TGCGCCAGCAGCTTGGCGGAGTACGAGCAGTACTTC
CASSLAEYEQYF
>TRBD1|-|TRBJ1-1|TRBV19
TGTGCCAGTAGGGGGGACAGGCCGAACACTGAAGCTTTCTTT
CASRGDRPNTEAFF
>-|few|TRBJ1-4|TRBV11-3
TGTGCCAGCAGCTTAGGGAGGGCCCGTAATGAAAAACTGTTTTTT
CASSLGRARNEKLFF
>-|-|TRBJ1-5|TRBV2
TGTGCCAGCAGTGGGACACCTGCGAGCAATCAGCCCCAGCATTTT
CASSGTPASNQPQHF
>-|-|TRBJ1-1|TRBV2
TGTGCCAGCAGTGAAGCGCGCAGGGTCTACACTGAAGCTTTCTTT
CASSEARRVYTEAFF
>-|-|TRBJ1-2|TRBV28
TGTGCCAGCAGTTCCGGGCGGGGCGACTATGGCTACACCTTC
CASSSGRGDYGYTF
>-|-|TRBJ2-3|TRBV7-8
TGTGCCAGCAGCTTATCGGATACGCAGTATTTT
CASSLSDTQYF
>TRBD1|-|TRBJ2-2|TRBV4-1
TGCGCCAGCAGCCAAGTTCACAGGGGGACCGGGGAGCTGTTTTTT
CASSQVHRGTGELFF
>-|-|TRBJ2-7|TRBV7-2
TGTGCCAGCAGCTTAAACAGGGCCTACGAGCAGTACTTC
CASSLNRAYEQYF
>-|-|TRBJ2-5|TRBV7-2
TGTGCCAGCAGCTTCTTAGACAGTCTGGTGGAGACCCAGTACTTC
CASSFLDSLVETQYF
>TRBD2|-|TRBJ2-2|TRBV7-2
TGTGCCAGCAGCTTAATAGCGGGGAACACCGGGGAGCTGTTTTTT
CASSLIAGNTGELFF
>-|many|TRBJ1-2|TRBV6-5
TGTGCCAGCAGGGAGGGAGGATATGGCTACACCTTC
CASREGGYGYTF
>-|-|TRBJ2-3|TRBV6-5
TGTGCCAGCAGAAGGACACTCTCCACAGATACGCAGTATTTT
CASRRTLSTDTQYF
>TRBD1|-|TRBJ2-7|TRBV9
TGTGCCAGCAGCGCCCCGGGACAGGGGGCATACCACGAGCAGTACTTC
CASSAPGQGAYHEQYF
>TRBD1|once|TRBJ2-7|TRBV20-1
TGCAGTGTCGTGGGACAGGGCGAGCAGTACTTC
CSVVGQGEQYF
>TRBD2|-|TRBJ2-1|TRBV5-1
TGCGCCAGCAGCTTTTCGCTAGCGGCCTACAATGAGCAGTTCTTC
CASSFSLAAYNEQFF
>TRBD2|few|TRBJ2-7|TRBV28
TGTGCCAGCAGGGTCGAGCGGTGGCGGGGGAGCGAGCAGTACTTC
CASRVERWRGSEQYF
>-|-|TRBJ1-1|TRBV19
TGTGCCAGTAGTATCTCTTCGACAGGTGGCATGAACACTGAAGCTTTCTTT
CASSISSTGGMNTEAFF
>-|-|TRBJ2-3|TRBV7-2
TGTGCCAGCAGCTGGCTTACGGGGTCGGGGGCAGATACGCAGTATTTT
CASSWLTGSGADTQYF
>-|-|TRBJ2-7|TRBV11-2
TGTGCCAGCAGCTTTTCAGGGCAGGGTGGGGACGAGCAGTACTTC
CASSFSGQGGDEQYF
>TRBD1|-|TRBJ1-3|TRBV6-1
TGTGCCAGCCGGGACAGGGGGCCTGGAAACACCATATATTTT
CASRDRGPGNTIYF
>-|-|TRBJ1-1|TRBV10-1
TGCGCCAGCAGTGAGTCGAGGGTATCGGACACTGAAGCTTTCTTT
CASSESRVSDTEAFF
>-|-|TRBJ2-4|TRBV5-6
TGTGCCAGCAGCTTCCCCTCCGGGAACATTCAGTACTTC
CASSFPSGNIQYF
>TRBD1|-|TRBJ2-3|TRBV7-9
TGTGCCAGCAGCTCCGGACAGGGCACAGATACGCAGTATTTT
CASSSGQGTDTQYF
>TRBD2|few|TRBJ2-3|TRBV4-2
TGTGCCAGCAGCCTAGGACTAGCGGGGGAGATCACAGATACGCAGTATTTT
CASSLGLAGEITDTQYF
>TRBD2|-|TRBJ2-7|TRBV4-3
TGCGCCAGCAGCCAAGATGCTAGCGGAACCTACGAGCAGTACTTC
CASSQDASGTYEQYF
>-|-|TRBJ2-5|TRBV29-1
TGCAGCGTCGTCGTGGCCCAAGAGACCCAGTACTTC
CSVVVAQETQYF
>-|-|TRBJ1-2|TRBV5-1
TGCGCCAGCAGCCTGGCCGCGGGGGATGGCTACACCTTC
CASSLAAGDGYTF
>-|-|TRBJ2-4|TRBV25-1
TGTGCCAGCAGTCCCGGGACTGGAAACATAGCCAAAAACATTCAGTACTTC
CASSPGTGNIAKNIQYF
>TRBD2|-|TRBJ2-1|TRBV7-6
TGTGCCAGCAGCGCGGACCGGGGGGGACTCAATGAGCAGTTCTTC
CASSADRGGLNEQFF
>-|-|TRBJ2-1|TRBV5-1
TGCGCCAGCAGCTTGGAGGGGTCCTACAATGAGCAGTTCTTC
CASSLEGSYNEQFF
>-|-|TRBJ1-1|TRBV6-5
TGTGCCAGCAGTTACTTCGGGGAAAGTGAAGCTTTCTTT
CASSYFGESEAFF
>-|-|TRBJ1-4|TRBV7-8
TGTGCCAGCAGCGCCACAGGGTCTACTAATGAAAAACTGTTTTTT
CASSATGSTNEKLFF
>TRBD2|-|TRBJ2-1|TRBV4-2
TGTGCCAGCAGCCAAGATGGGGGGGTATCCTACAATGAGCAGTTCTTC
CASSQDGGVSYNEQFF